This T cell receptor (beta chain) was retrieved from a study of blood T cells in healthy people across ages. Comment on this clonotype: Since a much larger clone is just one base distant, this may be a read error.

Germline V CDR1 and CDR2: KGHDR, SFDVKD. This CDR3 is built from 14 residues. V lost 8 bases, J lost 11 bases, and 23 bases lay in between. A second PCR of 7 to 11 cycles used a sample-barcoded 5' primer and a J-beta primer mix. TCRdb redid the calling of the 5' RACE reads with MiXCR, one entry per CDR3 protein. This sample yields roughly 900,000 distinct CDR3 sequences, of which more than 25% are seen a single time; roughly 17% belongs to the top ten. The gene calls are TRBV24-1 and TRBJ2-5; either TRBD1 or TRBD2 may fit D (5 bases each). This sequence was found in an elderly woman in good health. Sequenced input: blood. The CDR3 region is CATTQGRRYNEQYF. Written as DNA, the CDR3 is TGTGCCACCACTCAGGGACGGAGATACAATGAGCAGTACTTC.